The following is a T cell receptor beta chain sequence with its context. This sample was taken from a study of cytomegalovirus exposure and HLA in healthy donors. This PCR relied on a set of 60 Vbeta primers and 13 Jbeta primers. Produced via immunoSEQ multiplex PCR; TCRdb's table is partial and in-frame only. The sample holds 150,000 or so clones; almost 85% are singletons and the top ten take less than 1.5%. Trimming removed 3 bases from V and 3 bases from J, with 18 bases in between. The CDR3 spans 16 residues. Germline-derived CDR1 and CDR2 are MDHEN and SYDVKM. The sample taken for sequencing was PBMCs. The chain combines TRBV28 with TRBJ2-7, with TRBD1 as a possible D gene (5 bases). This clonotype originated in a man aged 25 to 40 in good health and CMV-seropositive. The CDR3 here is CASSFNSWGRDYEQYF. CDR3 nucleotide sequence: TGTGCCAGCAGTTTCAATTCCTGGGGCAGGGACTACGAGCAGTACTTC.